The entry that follows covers one T cell receptor beta chain sequence. Its antigen remains unknown. It was 5'RACE with constant-segment primers that produced the TCR alpha and TCR beta cDNA libraries, which carried sample barcodes and UMIs. TCRdb re-derived calls from the 5' RACE reads in MiXCR, one entry per CDR3 protein. The table has about 150,000 distinct CDR3 sequences, approximately 21% seen once. This sample was taken from a study of T-cell memory formation after mild COVID-19. Study-level points and caveats: Clones that contracted from day 15 to 85 were balanced CD4/CD8, while later expanders leaned CD4+. Among CD4+ contracting clones, most were CM and EM, and CD8+ ones EMRA.

The receptor was isolated from an adult woman who had mild COVID-19 (a few samples of this study predate the infection). Cell type and time point are not known. Sequenced: PBMCs or a T cell subset sorted from them (not recorded which).

The CDR3 protein is CASSLGQGTAYGYTF. CDR3 DNA sequence: TGCGCCAGCAGCTTGGGACAGGGAACGGCTTATGGCTACACCTTC. The chain links TRBV5-1 to TRBJ1-2; 7 nucleotides agree with TRBD1. The length of the CDR3 is 15 residues. Germline V gene lookup returns CDR1 SGHRS and CDR2 YFSETQ. V shed 0 bases, J shed 5 bases, and the junction held 7 bases outside the gene matches.